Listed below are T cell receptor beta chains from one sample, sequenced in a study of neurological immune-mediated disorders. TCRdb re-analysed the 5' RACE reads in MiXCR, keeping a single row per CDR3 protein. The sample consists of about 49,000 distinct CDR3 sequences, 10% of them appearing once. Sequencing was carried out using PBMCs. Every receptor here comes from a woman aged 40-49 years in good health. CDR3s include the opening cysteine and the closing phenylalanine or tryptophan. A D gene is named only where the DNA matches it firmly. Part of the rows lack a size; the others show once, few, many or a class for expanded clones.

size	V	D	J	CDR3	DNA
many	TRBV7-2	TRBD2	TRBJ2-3	CASRLGVAGGTDTQYF	TGTGCCAGCAGACTAGGGGTAGCGGGGGGTACAGATACGCAGTATTTT
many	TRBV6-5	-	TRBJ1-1	CASRNPPVSENTEAFF	TGTGCCAGCAGGAACCCGCCTGTATCAGAGAACACTGAAGCTTTCTTT
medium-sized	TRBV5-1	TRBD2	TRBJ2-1	CASSLSSGGALNEQFF	TGCGCCAGCAGCTTGTCTAGCGGGGGGGCCTTGAATGAGCAGTTCTTC
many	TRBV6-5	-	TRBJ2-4	CASSYSAWDIQYF	TGTGCCAGCAGTTACTCAGCCTGGGACATTCAGTACTTC
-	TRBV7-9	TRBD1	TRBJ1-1	CDSSRLSRFGQDNNEAFF	TGTGACAGCAGCCGACTCTCCCGTTTCGGACAGGATAACAATGAAGCTTTCTTT
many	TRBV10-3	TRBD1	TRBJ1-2	CAIRTGGFQNTF	TGTGCCATCAGGACAGGGGGCTTCCAGAACACCTTC
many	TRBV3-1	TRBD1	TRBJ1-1	CASRPGQGFTEAFF	TGTGCCAGCAGACCGGGACAGGGATTCACTGAAGCTTTCTTT
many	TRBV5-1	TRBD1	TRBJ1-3	CASSKEGATGNTIYF	TGCGCCAGCAGCAAAGAGGGGGCTACTGGAAACACCATATATTTT
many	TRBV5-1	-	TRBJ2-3	CASSYYSGGTDTQYF	TGCGCCAGCAGTTATTACTCGGGGGGCACAGATACGCAGTATTTT
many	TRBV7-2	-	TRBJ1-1	CASSSAGASSGEAFF	TGTGCCAGCAGCTCTGCCGGGGCATCATCAGGTGAAGCTTTCTTT
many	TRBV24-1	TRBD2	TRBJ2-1	CATSDPTSGRLDEQFF	TGTGCCACCAGTGATCCGACTAGCGGGAGGCTCGATGAGCAGTTCTTC
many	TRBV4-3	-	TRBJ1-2	CASSQTRSPNYGYTF	TGCGCCAGCAGCCAAACCCGGTCTCCCAACTATGGCTACACCTTC
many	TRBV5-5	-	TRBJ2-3	CASSPEDGRADTQYF	TGTGCCAGCAGCCCCGAAGATGGACGGGCAGATACGCAGTATTTT
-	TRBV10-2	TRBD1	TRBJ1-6	CASSERQGGNSPLHF	TGCGCCAGCAGCGAAAGACAGGGGGGTAATTCACCCCTCCACTTT
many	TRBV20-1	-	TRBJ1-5	CSARDRRSNQPQHF	TGCAGTGCTAGGGACCGAAGAAGCAATCAGCCCCAGCATTTT
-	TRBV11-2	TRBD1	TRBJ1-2	CASSPGGTRSYGYTF	TGTGCCAGCAGTCCAGGGGGGACAAGGAGCTATGGCTACACCTTC
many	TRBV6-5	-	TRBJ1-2	CASSYSGGAYYGYTF	TGTGCCAGCAGTTACTCAGGCGGGGCTTACTATGGCTACACCTTC
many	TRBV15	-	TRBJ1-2	CATSRERGRYGYTF	TGTGCCACCAGCAGAGAGAGAGGGCGGTATGGCTACACCTTC
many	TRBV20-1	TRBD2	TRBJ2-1	CSASGGGLDNEQFF	TGCAGTGCTAGCGGGGGGGGACTAGACAATGAGCAGTTCTTC
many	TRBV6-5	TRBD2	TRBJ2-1	CASRITGLAGGNEQFF	TGTGCCAGCAGGATTACGGGACTAGCGGGAGGGAATGAGCAGTTCTTC
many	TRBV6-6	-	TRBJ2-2	CASSLRQYTGELFF	TGTGCCAGCAGTCTAAGACAGTACACCGGGGAGCTGTTTTTT
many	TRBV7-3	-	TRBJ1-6	CASSFNMHSPLHF	TGTGCCAGCAGCTTTAATATGCATTCACCCCTCCACTTT
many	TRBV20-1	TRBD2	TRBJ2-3	CSARDPGGRDTQYF	TGCAGTGCTAGAGATCCGGGGGGTCGGGATACGCAGTATTTT
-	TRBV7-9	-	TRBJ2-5	CASSSPLRETQYF	TGTGCCAGCAGCTCCCCCCTTAGGGAGACCCAGTACTTC
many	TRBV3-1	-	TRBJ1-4	CASSSAGTGGEKLFF	TGTGCCAGCAGTTCTGCCGGGACGGGAGGTGAAAAACTGTTTTTT
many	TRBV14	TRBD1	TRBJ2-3	CASSPWQGQEGTDTQYF	TGTGCCAGCAGCCCTTGGCAGGGACAGGAGGGCACAGATACGCAGTATTTT
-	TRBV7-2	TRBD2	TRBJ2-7	CASSLGFWTSNEQYF	TGTGCCAGCAGCTTAGGGTTCTGGACTAGCAACGAGCAGTACTTC
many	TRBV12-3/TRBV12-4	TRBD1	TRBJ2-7	CASSSDRWPSGEQYF	TGTGCCAGCAGTTCGGACAGGTGGCCCTCGGGCGAGCAGTACTTC
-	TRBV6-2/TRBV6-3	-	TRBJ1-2	CASSYSRGGYTF	TGTGCCAGCAGTTACTCGAGGGGCGGCTACACCTTC
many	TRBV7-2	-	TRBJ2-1	CASSLRGPGEQFF	TGTGCCAGCAGCTTACGGGGCCCGGGTGAGCAGTTCTTC
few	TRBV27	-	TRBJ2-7	CASSLAPPGGPYEQYF	TGTGCCAGCAGTTTAGCTCCACCCGGGGGGCCCTACGAGCAGTACTTC
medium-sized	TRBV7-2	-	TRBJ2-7	CASSNNREAYEQYF	TGTGCCAGCAGCAATAACAGGGAAGCCTACGAGCAGTACTTC
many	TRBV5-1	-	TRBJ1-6	CASSPRSGTNSPLHF	TGCGCCAGCAGCCCAAGGTCCGGGACGAATTCACCCCTCCACTTT
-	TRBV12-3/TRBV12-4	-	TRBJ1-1	CASHRDLNTEAFF	TGTGCCAGCCACAGGGACCTGAACACCGAAGCTTTCTTT
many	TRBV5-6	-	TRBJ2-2	CASSLNRVTTGELFF	TGTGCCAGCAGCTTGAATCGGGTGACCACCGGGGAGCTGTTTTTT